A single sample gave rise to the 29 T cell receptor beta chains below, sequenced in a study of T-cell reconstitution after alpha-beta-depleted transplantation in children. Unique molecular identifiers were incorporated when the TCRbeta library was constructed. TCRdb re-analysed the PCR reads in MiXCR, keeping a single row per CDR3 protein. The table lists about 77,000 distinct CDR3 sequences, less than 20% of them singletons. Sequences were derived from PBMCs, mostly from graft donor cells, sampled 360 days after TCRalphabeta/CD19-depleted stem cell transplant. The receptors were gathered from a male patient aged 2 to 10 who had a stem cell transplant for acute lymphoblastic leukemia, so the T cells may come from the graft donor.

This clonotype was observed at least ten times. This chain joins TRBV29-1 and TRBJ2-5; no firm D call. The V and J ends lost 2 bases and 5 bases respectively, with 6 bases between them. This CDR3 spans 11 amino acids. The germline V gene encodes CDR1 SQVTM and CDR2 ANQGSEA. CDR3 sequence: CSVEPKETQYF. The CDR3 nucleotides read TGCAGCGTTGAACCTAAGGAGACCCAGTACTTC.

V gene TRBV15 combines with J gene TRBJ2-3, with 11 bases aligning to TRBD2. The CDR3 is made up of 16 amino acids. Germline V gene data show CDR1 as LNHNV and CDR2 as YYDKDF (reference sequence). V was pared by 1 base and J by 4 bases, with 4 bases of the junction left unmatched. DNA for the CDR3: TGTGCCACCAGCAGAGGAGTAGCGGGAGGGCCAGATACGCAGTATTTT. As protein: CATSRGVAGGPDTQYF.

V usage is TRBV12-3 or TRBV12-4 and J usage is TRBJ2-1; 8 positions match TRBD2. This CDR3 region has 15 residues. V was clipped by 5 bases and J by 11 bases; unmatched bases: 14. This CDR3 reads CASSLGLGGEGKQFF. The CDR3 DNA sequence: TGTGCCAGCAGTCTGGGACTAGGGGGAGAAGGGAAGCAGTTCTTC.

This clonotype was seen a few times. The gene calls are TRBV24-1 and TRBJ1-1; weak D call: TRBD1 (5 bases). This CDR3 is built from 15 residues. Trimming left V 5 bases short and J 4 bases short, with 16 bases between. Germline V CDR1 and CDR2: KGHDR, SFDVKD. The CDR3 here is CATSATGGALTEAFF. The CDR3 nucleotides read TGTGCCACCAGTGCCACCGGCGGGGCGCTCACTGAAGCTTTCTTT.

This clonotype was counted a few times. J is TRBJ2-1 and V is TRBV6-5; 11 nucleotides match TRBD2. V lost 4 bases, J lost 5 bases, and 4 bases stayed unmatched. In germline, CDR1 is MNHEY, CDR2 SVGAGI. The CDR3 has 15 amino acids. CDR3 bases: TGTGCCAGCAGTTTCCTAGCGGGAGGTCACAATGAGCAGTTCTTC. Amino acids: CASSFLAGGHNEQFF.

The chain links TRBV6-6 to TRBJ2-7; D is uncertain. The CDR3 has 12 residues. CDR1 is MNHNY and CDR2 is SVGAGI in the germline V gene (reference sequence). Trimming cost V 6 bases and J 2 bases, with 8 bases left between them. Here the CDR3 DNA reads TGTGCCAGCAGCGGACCAGCCTACGAGCAGTACTTC. Translation gives CASSGPAYEQYF.

This clonotype was detected ten times or more. The J gene is TRBJ2-1, the V gene TRBV29-1; unclear D gene. There are 15 residues in the CDR3. The germline V and J ends were trimmed by 1 base and 0 bases, with 10 bases remaining between them. From germline, CDR1 is SQVTM and CDR2 ANQGSEA. CDR3 DNA sequence: TGCAGCGTTGAAGGCTCTCCGGGCTCCTACAATGAGCAGTTCTTC. It encodes CSVEGSPGSYNEQFF.

The rearrangement uses TRBV9 and TRBJ2-1; no firm D call. Trimming took off 3 bases at V and 9 bases at J, with 10 bases between the two ends. Germline lookup yields CDR1 SGDLS and CDR2 YYNGEE. This CDR3 spans 12 amino acids. The CDR3 bases are TGTGCCAGCAGCGGGAGCGTCGGTGAGCAGTTCTTC. Translation gives CASSGSVGEQFF.

The chain is built from TRBV7-9 and TRBJ2-7; 7 nucleotides agree with TRBD2. With V trimmed by 0 bases and J by 1 base, 3 bases remained unmatched. The CDR3 is made up of 15 amino acids. Germline V gives CDR1 SEHNR, CDR2 FQNEAQ (reference sequence). The CDR3 protein is CASSLALRESYEQYF. The CDR3 DNA is TGTGCCAGCAGCTTAGCGTTGCGGGAGTCCTACGAGCAGTACTTC.

This clonotype came up many times. This chain links TRBV12-3 or TRBV12-4 with TRBJ2-2, with 9 bases matching TRBD2. With V trimmed by 3 bases and J by 4 bases, 3 bases remained unmatched. The length of the CDR3 is 15 residues. CDR3: CASSFLAGITGELFF. The CDR3 DNA sequence: TGTGCCAGCAGTTTCCTAGCGGGGATCACCGGGGAGCTGTTTTTT.

The chain combines TRBV7-9 with TRBJ1-1, with D tentatively TRBD1 (5 bases). The ends were cut back, 2 bases at V and 7 bases at J, with 14 bases in the middle. Germline V CDR1 and CDR2: SEHNR, FQNEAQ (reference sequence). The CDR3 has 14 amino acids. This CDR3 is CASSLSGGMSEAFF. The CDR3 nucleotides are TGTGCCAGCAGCTTATCCGGGGGTATGAGTGAAGCTTTCTTT.

This clonotype was detected only a few times. The chain is built from TRBV30 and TRBJ2-1; 7 nucleotides agree with TRBD2. The CDR3 covers 16 residues. Germline CDR1 is GTSNPN and CDR2 is SVGIG (reference sequence). Trimming took 0 bases from V and 1 from J; bases not matched to a gene: 6. Here the CDR3 DNA reads TGTGCCTGGAGTGTGGGCGGGAGAGGTTCCTACAATGAGCAGTTCTTC. Translated: CAWSVGGRGSYNEQFF.

The V gene is TRBV10-3, the J gene TRBJ2-1; 10 bases map to TRBD2. Germline V gene sequence: CDR1 ENHRY, CDR2 SYGVKD. This CDR3 has 16 amino acids. The ends lost 3 bases at V and 4 bases at J; junction bases unmatched: 6. The CDR3 region is CAISDSVAGGYNEQFF. The CDR3 nucleotides read TGTGCCATCAGTGATTCAGTAGCGGGAGGATACAATGAGCAGTTCTTC.

This clonotype has just a few counts. This rearrangement joins TRBV20-1 to TRBJ2-7; TRBD1 matches at 11 bases. Germline CDR1 reads DFQATT; CDR2 reads SNEGSKA (reference sequence). V was clipped by 2 bases and J by 2 bases; unmatched bases: 5. This CDR3 is 15 amino acids long. CDR3 sequence: CSARPRDRGTYEQYF. For the CDR3, the DNA is TGCAGTGCTAGACCCCGGGACAGGGGGACCTACGAGCAGTACTTC.

This chain connects TRBV20-1 to TRBJ1-2; D not certain. CDR3 length: 12 amino acids. CDR1 and CDR2 from the germline V gene are DFQATT and SNEGSKA (reference sequence). V dropped 5 bases and J dropped 0 bases, with 7 bases sitting between them. CDR3 DNA: TGCAGTGCTGCCTTATCTAACTATGGCTACACCTTC. It encodes CSAALSNYGYTF.

The sample holds a few counts of this clonotype. The rearrangement uses TRBV6-2 or TRBV6-3 and TRBJ2-3, with TRBD2 matching over 10 bases. Germline CDR1 reads MNHEY; CDR2 reads SVGEGT. Trimming took 3 bases from V and 6 from J; bases not matched to a gene: 12. The CDR3 length is 17 residues. CDR3 protein: CASSYWAPSGRSDTQYF. CDR3 nucleotide sequence: TGTGCCAGCAGTTATTGGGCTCCTAGCGGGAGATCGGATACGCAGTATTTT.

There are a few counts of this clonotype. V and J are TRBV6-5 and TRBJ2-7; a possible D gene is TRBD1 (5 bases). Germline V gene lookup returns CDR1 MNHEY and CDR2 SVGAGI. Trimming pared 0 bases from V and 2 bases from J, leaving 8 bases between. This CDR3 spans 14 amino acids. Here the CDR3 DNA reads TGTGCCAGCAGTTACTCTGCAGGGCCCTACGAGCAGTACTTC. As protein: CASSYSAGPYEQYF.

V and J are TRBV7-8 and TRBJ1-2, with D hard to call. V was pared by 3 bases and J by 8 bases, with 13 bases between. From germline, CDR1 is SGHVS and CDR2 FQNEAQ. CDR3 length: 13 amino acids. DNA of the CDR3: TGTGCCAGCAGCTTGGGTTATGGGCAGGGCTACACCTTC. As protein: CASSLGYGQGYTF.

This clonotype appeared a few times. The chain is built from TRBV5-4 and TRBJ1-2, with unresolved D. CDR3 size: 13 residues. The V and J ends lost 0 bases and 7 bases respectively, with 10 bases between them. Germline V CDR1 and CDR2: SGHNT, YYREEE (reference sequence). The CDR3, as DNA: TGTGCCAGCAGCTTGGGCAGTTTTCTTGGCTACACCTTC. Amino acids: CASSLGSFLGYTF.

The rearrangement uses TRBV9 and TRBJ1-1; 8 nucleotides match TRBD1. Trimming cost V 0 bases and J 6 bases; bases outside gene matches: 4. This CDR3 region has 14 residues. Germline V gene data show CDR1 as SGDLS and CDR2 as YYNGEE. CDR3 nucleotides: TGTGCCAGCAGCGTAGCTACAGGGGGAGCTGAAGCTTTCTTT. This gives the protein CASSVATGGAEAFF.

This clonotype has a handful of counts. The genes are TRBV7-8 and TRBJ2-1; 13 bases align to TRBD2. This CDR3 contains 14 residues. CDR1 is SGHVS and CDR2 is FQNEAQ in the germline V gene. V was clipped by 5 bases and J by 13 bases; unmatched bases: 8. CDR3 nucleotide sequence: TGTGCCAGCAGCACCCGGACTAGCGGGAGTTCCCAGTTCTTC. The encoded protein is CASSTRTSGSSQFF. The entire variable domain, with the rest obtained from reference TRBV7-8 and TRBJ2-1, is as follows: GAGVSQSPRYKVAKRGQDVALRCDPISGHVSLFWYQQALGQGPEFLTYFQNEAQLDKSGLPSDRFFAERPEGSVSTLKIQRTQQEDSAVYLCASSTRTSGSSQFFGPGTRLTVL.

The genes are TRBV3-1 and TRBJ2-2; D possibly corresponds to TRBD1 (5 bases). CDR3 length: 16 amino acids. Deletions cut 1 base from V and 0 bases from J, with 9 bases between. Germline V CDR1 and CDR2: LGHDT, YNNKEL (reference sequence). CDR3 coding DNA: TGTGCCAGCAGCCAAGGGGGCCCGTCGAACACCGGGGAGCTGTTTTTT. Amino acid sequence: CASSQGGPSNTGELFF. Complete variable domain (other parts from reference TRBV3-1 and TRBJ2-2): DTAVSQTPKYLVTQMGNDKSIKCEQNLGHDTMYWYKQDSKKFLKIMFSYNNKELIINETVPNRFSPKSPDKAHLNLHINSLELGDSAVYFCASSQGGPSNTGELFFGEGSRLTVL.

The V and J genes are TRBV7-2 and TRBJ2-2, with D perhaps matching TRBD1 (6 bases). In germline, CDR1 is SGHTA, CDR2 FQGNSA. This CDR3 comprises 17 residues. The V end was cut by 5 bases, the J end by 4 bases, with 20 bases between. The CDR3 bases are TGTGCCAGCAGCCTGGGGGACGGGACAAAATGCACCGGGGAGCTGTTTTTT. Its protein is CASSLGDGTKCTGELFF.

The chain joins TRBV5-5 to TRBJ2-7; 10 bases line up with TRBD2. Trimming removed 1 base from V and 4 bases from J; junction bases left unmatched: 8. CDR3 size: 16 residues. Per the germline V gene, CDR1 is SGHKS and CDR2 is YYEKEE (reference sequence). This CDR3 reads CASSLLSSGRGYEQYF. CDR3 in DNA: TGTGCCAGCAGCTTGCTGTCTAGCGGGAGAGGATACGAGCAGTACTTC.

The chain recombines TRBV6-5 with TRBJ1-1; TRBD1 matches at 8 bases. Germline values: CDR1 MNHEY, CDR2 SVGAGI. The length of the CDR3 is 15 residues. The J segment lost 8 bases and the V segment lost 0 bases, leaving 8 bases of the junction unmatched. In nucleotides, the CDR3 is TGTGCCAGCAGTTACTCGGCAGGGGGCGCGAAGGAAGCTTTCTTT. The encoded protein is CASSYSAGGAKEAFF.

On this clonotype itself: A junction end diverges from the germline sequence, so it may reflect a read error. This sequence joins TRBV7-4 and TRBJ2-7; D is unclear. This CDR3 region has 9 residues. The germline V gene has CDR1 SGHVT and CDR2 SQSDAQ. The CDR3, as DNA: TGTGCCAGCAGCTTATCTGGGGACTTC. Translated: CASSLSGDF.

This clonotype was seen a few times. The chain recombines TRBV5-5 with TRBJ2-7; possible D gene TRBD1, 5 bases. V shed 0 bases and J shed 2 bases, with 9 bases lying between them. The CDR3 has 14 residues. Germline-derived CDR1 and CDR2 are SGHKS and YYEKEE (reference sequence). The DNA for the CDR3 is TGTGCCAGCAGCTTGGGACAGTGGGCCTACGAGCAGTACTTC. Encoded protein: CASSLGQWAYEQYF.

This clonotype was found a few times. The chain carries TRBV29-1 and TRBJ2-1; D might be TRBD2 (5 bases). V dropped 3 bases and J dropped 4 bases, with 10 bases sitting between them. The V gene's germline CDR1 is SQVTM and CDR2 ANQGSEA. The CDR3 consists of 13 residues. The CDR3 sequence: CSVEVGAYNEQFF. CDR3 in DNA: TGCAGCGTTGAGGTGGGAGCGTACAATGAGCAGTTCTTC.

The genes are TRBV5-1 and TRBJ2-7; D might be TRBD2 (6 bases). Trimming took 5 bases from V and 3 from J, leaving 15 bases between them. This CDR3 has 14 residues. From germline, CDR1 is SGHRS and CDR2 YFSETQ. CDR3 DNA sequence: TGCGCCAGCAGACCGGGACTCCGAGACTACGAGCAGTACTTC. It encodes CASRPGLRDYEQYF.